These T cell receptor beta chains were read from a single sample in a study of T cell repertoires in cytomegalovirus infection. Their specific antigens are unknown. TCRdb independently ran MiXCR on the reads; one entry per CDR3 protein. Among about half a million distinct CDR3 sequences listed, 40% to 50% were seen once. The material sequenced was cultured PBMCs, taken from culture after CMV antigen stimulation. These receptors all come from a human donor in good health (CMV status not recorded). Some clones in this sample may be carry-over from other donors' samples. The CDR3 runs from the conserved cysteine through the conserved F or W. Part of the rows lack a size; the others show once, few, many or a class for expanded clones.

j_gene,v_gene,abundance,CDR3aa
TRBJ2-1,TRBV14,.,CASSQIPANNEQFF
TRBJ1-1,TRBV7-2,few,CASSLAGRAGTEAFF
TRBJ2-1,TRBV11-2,.,CASSLGNELPNEQFF
TRBJ2-1,TRBV7-2,.,CASSLAGGNYNEQFF
TRBJ2-5,TRBV4-2,.,CASSQEGGYQETQYF
TRBJ1-1,TRBV19,.,CASNRQGYTEAFF
TRBJ2-7,TRBV2,.,CASSPVEGPNSYEQYF
TRBJ1-5,TRBV18,few,CASSLTGLGAQHF
TRBJ2-4,TRBV7-2,.,CASRGGSSGANIQYF
TRBJ1-6,TRBV12-3/TRBV12-4,.,CASSQGTGPLSSPLHF
TRBJ1-2,TRBV6-2/TRBV6-3,.,CASSMAFAGYTF
TRBJ2-7,TRBV20-1,.,CSASPSGGSSYEQYF
TRBJ1-1,TRBV6-1,.,CASSEVGPEAFF
TRBJ2-7,TRBV12-3/TRBV12-4,.,CASSLNGGRYEQYF
TRBJ1-3,TRBV11-1,.,CASSFGQGAGTIYF
TRBJ2-5,TRBV4-1,.,CASSQGGLALRETQYF
TRBJ2-5,TRBV7-2,.,CASSSTPHPGRGETQYF
TRBJ1-5,TRBV12-3/TRBV12-4,few,CASSVEQGFQPQHF
TRBJ2-1,TRBV11-2,.,CASSLDLTSRQFF
TRBJ2-3,TRBV7-2,many,CASSPGGGSLGLPDTQYF
TRBJ1-1,TRBV7-6,.,CASSPKGGYTEAFF
TRBJ2-4,TRBV24-1,few,CATSDAGLNIQYF
TRBJ2-5,TRBV12-3/TRBV12-4,few,CASSLWQAETQYF
TRBJ1-2,TRBV24-1,.,CATSDSVVDYGYTF
TRBJ1-1,TRBV7-8,few,CASSQVRQRAFF
TRBJ1-2,TRBV2,once,CASGRDRDYGYTF
TRBJ2-5,TRBV7-8,many,CASSSTRGGPERETQYF
TRBJ2-1,TRBV6-6,.,CASSDIGGSEQFF
TRBJ2-7,TRBV4-2,few,CASSQGGGELRRYF
TRBJ2-3,TRBV7-2,.,CASSLVGGAWDTQYF
TRBJ2-5,TRBV7-8,.,CASSLGGYRGIPGPETQYF
TRBJ1-5,TRBV6-1,.,CASSHDINQPQHF
TRBJ2-5,TRBV18,.,CASSPDSYQETQYF
TRBJ2-6,TRBV7-2,.,CASSHDRVWSGANVLTF
TRBJ1-1,TRBV5-1,.,CASSTHAERVTEAFF